Here is one TCR beta chain with its context. This clone was observed a few times. Its antigen specificity is not known. Base quality data are lacking; no much larger clone is found one base away. This entry is derived from a study of blood T cell repertoires in COVID-19 (dated by TCRdb to the early 2020s). Context from the whole study: The collaborator samples originated in the United States, Italy and Spain and spanned the acute and convalescent phases of COVID-19. Samples came from the ongoing ImmuneRACE study (first 160 participants) plus 1,254 subjects from 6 global collaborators. The material from the prospective study consisted of cDNA or gDNA derived from T cells, B-cell-depleted T cells, or PBMCs. Deeply sampled blood TCRbeta repertoires from subjects exposed to, actively infected with, or recovered from COVID-19 were included in the dataset. Nearly every sample came with metadata listing a de-identified subject ID, COVID-19 status, age in years and sex. The repertoires were released in a freely available public database meant as a resource for research on the immune response to SARS-CoV-2. HLA class I and class II types, where available, came from metadata supplied by the sample provider rather than from assay-based typing. The full study reports these points: The quantity of clinical and demographic metadata differed by source and by participant and was supplied without curation.

TCRbeta CDR3 regions were amplified from genomic DNA using the immunoSEQ Assay, a bias-controlled multiplex PCR. On the study's bioinformatics: The number of nucleated cells in each sample was estimated by amplification of reference gene primers within the assay. Sequence reads were collapsed and filtered to measure the absolute abundance of every unique TCRbeta CDR3 rearrangement. For each sample, productive Simpson clonality was calculated as the square root of Simpson's diversity index across productive rearrangements. What TCRdb holds here is the immuneACCESS table cut down to in-frame rearrangements. Part of the clones is not present; checked against another copy, under half of the missing clones reflect an unresolved V gene, and the others are unexplained. V and J calls and clone size are copied from that table; D and trimming were computed from the DNA. Across this sample there are tens of thousands of clones, with around nine tenths seen only once. Clones ranked in the top ten supply 5.5% to 7.5% of the sample.

Reading from cysteine to phenylalanine, the CDR3 counts 16 amino acids. CDR3 DNA is the only sequence kept; it has 48 bases, read in frame from the first base. CDR1 and CDR2 are drawn from the germline V gene: MGHDK, SYGVNS. Between the V and J ends, shortened by 3 bases and 2 bases respectively, the junction contains 15 bases. Collaborating institutions collected whole blood in K2EDTA tubes following their own protocols. For TCRbeta analysis, collaborators shipped samples in one of three forms: frozen whole blood, isolated PBMCs, or DNA extracted from either of those sample types. The chain couples TRBV25-1 to TRBJ2-3; a tentative D match to TRBD2 spans 5 bases. Sequenced: peripheral blood. This clonotype originated in a man in his forties with acute or convalescent COVID-19. The DNA reads as follows: TGTGCCAGCAGTGACGGGGTAGTCACACACACAGATACGCAGTATTTT. Its protein is CASSDGVVTHTDTQYF.